One and the same sample provided the 3 T cell receptor beta chains below, sequenced in a study of blood T cell repertoires in COVID-19. Sequenced by immunoSEQ multiplex PCR; TCRdb stores in-frame clones only, minus some. The table shows approximately 36,000 clones, with approximately 80% occurring only once. The sequencing sample was made of peripheral blood. The receptors come from a human donor in a cohort sampled during active or convalescent COVID-19. The donor label of this sample is uncertain.

This clone was counted once. The gene calls are TRBV3-1 (or the pseudogene TRBV3-2) and TRBJ1-6; no definite D call. CDR1 is LGHDT and CDR2 is YNNKEL in the germline V gene (reference sequence). This CDR3 is 14 amino acids long. The ends were cut back, 0 bases at V and 11 bases at J, with 11 bases in the middle. The CDR3 DNA sequence: TGTGCCAGCAGCCAAGATCCCGCCGCGACACCCCTCCACTTT. Amino acids: CASSQDPAATPLHF.

The chain employs TRBV5-3 and TRBJ2-5, with 7 bases identical to TRBD2. TRBV5-3 belongs to the ORF category, with a function that is uncertain. The junction had 10 bases not matched to a gene; V was cut back by 4 bases and J by 1 base. The CDR3 contains 16 residues. The CDR3 DNA is TGTGCCAGAAGCCCCCCTCCTAGCGGAGGCCAAGAGACCCAGTACTTC. Translating it yields CARSPPPSGGQETQYF.

The chain combines TRBV9 with TRBJ1-2, with TRBD1 as a possible D gene (5 bases). Trimming stripped 4 bases from V and 2 bases from J, with 12 bases between. CDR3 length: 14 amino acids. Germline V gives CDR1 SGDLS, CDR2 YYNGEE. CDR3 nucleotide sequence: TGTGCCAGCAGCCCCCAGGGTGCCAACTATGGCTACACCTTC. This gives the protein CASSPQGANYGYTF.